The 9 T cell receptor beta chains below come from one sample, sequenced in a study of cytomegalovirus exposure and HLA in healthy donors. PCR primers comprised 60 Vbeta and 13 Jbeta primers. Profiling relied on immunoSEQ multiplex PCR, and the TCRdb table lists in-frame clones only, not all of them. The sample lists about 160,000 clones; around 80% were seen once. The sample taken for sequencing was PBMCs. Receptors originate from a male donor in good health and CMV-seropositive.

The genes are TRBV6-4 and TRBJ2-1; no reliable D call. The CDR3 runs 15 residues. CDR1 and CDR2 from the germline V gene are MRHNA and SNTAGT. V was trimmed by 2 bases and J by 0 bases, leaving 8 bases between them. In DNA, the CDR3 is TGTGCCAGCAGTGACGAACGGAGCTCCTACAATGAGCAGTTCTTC. As protein: CASSDERSSYNEQFF.

CDR3 bases: TGTGCCAGCAGTACCCTGGGGCAGCCGAACACTGAAGCTTTCTTT. Protein product: CASSTLGQPNTEAFF. The V gene is TRBV25-1, the J gene TRBJ1-1; D is perhaps TRBD1 (5 bases). Germline CDR1 reads MGHDK; CDR2 reads SYGVNS. The V end was cut by 5 bases, the J end by 1 base, with 14 bases between. The CDR3 spans 15 residues.

The chain joins TRBV6-5 to TRBJ1-5; no firm D call. Deletions cut 5 bases from V and 6 bases from J, with 11 bases between. The CDR3 is made up of 13 amino acids. From germline, CDR1 is MNHEY and CDR2 SVGAGI. CDR3 in amino acids: CASSRTAGQPQHF. The DNA of the CDR3 is TGTGCCAGCAGTCGGACGGCGGGTCAGCCCCAGCATTTT.

This sequence joins TRBV6-5 and TRBJ2-3; possible D gene TRBD1, 5 bases. Trimming took off 3 bases at V and 0 bases at J, with 7 bases between the two ends. The CDR3 runs to 14 residues. Germline lookup yields CDR1 MNHEY and CDR2 SVGAGI. The DNA of the CDR3 is TGTGCCAGCAGTTATGGGGCAAGCACAGATACGCAGTATTTT. It encodes CASSYGASTDTQYF.

The chain joins TRBV19 to TRBJ1-2; 7 bases are a match to TRBD1. The ends lost 6 bases at V and 12 bases at J; junction bases unmatched: 10. The length of the CDR3 is 12 residues. Germline CDR1 reads LNHDA; CDR2 reads SQIVND (reference sequence). The CDR3: CASRETGKGHTF. DNA of the CDR3: TGTGCCAGTAGAGAGACAGGGAAAGGCCACACCTTC.

This clone is a singleton in its sample. The V call is TRBV5-4, the J call TRBJ2-1; 12 bases align to TRBD2. Trimming removed 4 bases from V and 15 bases from J; junction bases left unmatched: 17. The CDR3 has 16 residues. The germline V gene has CDR1 SGHNT and CDR2 YYREEE (reference sequence). CDR3 sequence reads: CASSPDPSGRAVIPFF. Here the CDR3 DNA reads TGTGCCAGCAGCCCCGACCCTAGCGGGAGGGCCGTCATCCCGTTCTTC.

The genes are TRBV30 and TRBJ2-7; 8 bases agree with TRBD1. With 8 bases clipped from V and 3 bases from J, the junction kept 6 bases outside the gene matches. This CDR3 region has 12 residues. Germline CDR1 GTSNPN, CDR2 SVGIG (reference sequence). The CDR3 protein is CAHKTGGYEQYF. In DNA, the CDR3 is TGTGCCCATAAAACAGGGGGCTACGAGCAGTACTTC.

V usage is TRBV5-4 and J usage is TRBJ2-3, with D unclear. Germline CDR1 is SGHNT and CDR2 is YYREEE (reference sequence). V gave up 6 bases and J gave up 4 bases, with 12 bases separating them. CDR3 length: 13 amino acids. The CDR3 DNA reads as TGTGCCAGCAACCCCCAGAGCGCAGATACGCAGTATTTT. Its protein product is CASNPQSADTQYF.

The CDR3 region has the DNA TGCGCCAGCAGCCAAGCGGCAGGGGGGTACGAGCAGTACTTC. As protein: CASSQAAGGYEQYF. V usage is TRBV4-3 and J usage is TRBJ2-7; TRBD1 might be the D (7 bases). The germline V and J ends were trimmed by 1 base and 4 bases, with 11 bases remaining between them. The CDR3 consists of 14 residues. The V gene's germline CDR1 is LGHNA and CDR2 YSLEER.